This T cell receptor (beta chain) was recovered during a study of spatial heterogeneity in lung cancer. The V gene end was trimmed by 4 bases and the J gene end by 6 bases; junction bases not matched to a gene: 9. This CDR3 has 15 residues. CDR1 and CDR2 (germline): SGHRS, YFSETQ. A distinct unique molecular identifier was carried by each TCR cDNA molecule. One entry per CDR3 protein results from TCRdb running MiXCR on the 5' RACE reads. The table includes about 44,000 distinct CDR3 sequences, roughly 13% detected once. Documented time point: sample taken at primary tumor resection. Whole RNA was taken from tumor, nontumor lung or frozen PBMC; it was then sequenced unsorted.

The chain couples TRBV5-1 to TRBJ1-4; 7 bases fit TRBD1. Sequencing was performed on PBMCs, taken at surgery. This TCR was recovered from a male donor with early-stage non-small cell lung cancer. CDR3 sequence: CASSLNRGGDEKLFF. For the CDR3, the DNA is TGCGCCAGCAGCCTAAACAGGGGTGGCGATGAAAAACTGTTTTTT.